The 17 T cell receptor beta chains below come from one sample, sequenced in a study of blood T cell repertoires in COVID-19. Profiled with immunoSEQ multiplex PCR; TCRdb holds only in-frame clones, not every one. Of more than 150,000 clones listed, roughly 80% were seen once; the top ten hold 11% to 15%. Sample: peripheral blood. Receptor source: a man aged 18 to 30 with active or convalescent COVID-19.

The genes are TRBV11-2 and TRBJ2-7, with 8 bases lining up with TRBD2. This CDR3 comprises 14 residues. Trimming took 3 bases from V and 2 from J; bases not matched to a gene: 3. CDR1 SGHAT and CDR2 FQNNGV come from the germline V gene. CDR3 region: CASSFNGRAYEQYF. CDR3 coding DNA: TGTGCCAGCAGCTTTAACGGGAGGGCCTACGAGCAGTACTTC.

This chain joins TRBV5-4 and TRBJ2-1; 7 bases map to TRBD1. CDR3 length: 15 residues. Germline V gives CDR1 SGHNT, CDR2 YYREEE (reference sequence). V dropped 4 bases and J dropped 5; count of bases not matched to a gene: 9. In DNA form, the CDR3 reads TGTGCCAGCAGCCCGGGACAGCGTAAGGACAATGAGCAGTTCTTC. Translated: CASSPGQRKDNEQFF. Supplemented by reference TRBV5-4 and TRBJ2-1, the full variable domain reads ETGVTQSPTHLIKTRGQQVTLRCSSQSGHNTVSWYQQALGQGPQFIFQYYREEENGRGNFPPRFSGLQFPNYSSELNVNALELDDSALYLCASSPGQRKDNEQFFGPGTRLTVL.

The V and J genes are TRBV27 and TRBJ2-3, with TRBD2 matching 13 bases. The CDR3 has 13 amino acids. Germline CDR1 MNHEY, CDR2 SMNVEV (reference sequence). V shed 5 bases, J shed 14 bases, and the junction held 7 bases outside the gene matches. The CDR3 nucleotides read TGTGCCAGCAGTCCCACGACTAGCGGGAGGCCGTATTTT. It translates to CASSPTTSGRPYF.

This clone has at least ten counts. This chain joins TRBV5-4 and TRBJ1-2, with 7 bases fitting TRBD1. This CDR3 comprises 14 residues. After removal of 0 bases from V and 6 bases from J, the junction contained 5 bases not matched to a gene. Germline CDR1 reads SGHNT; CDR2 reads YYREEE (reference sequence). CDR3: CASSLARGQDGYTF. Written as DNA, the CDR3 is TGTGCCAGCAGCTTGGCAAGGGGGCAAGATGGCTACACCTTC.

This chain uses TRBV27 with TRBJ2-7, with 7 bases lining up with TRBD1. Trimming cost V 0 bases and J 2 bases; bases outside gene matches: 10. CDR3 length: 17 amino acids. Per germline, CDR1 MNHEY and CDR2 SMNVEV (reference sequence). In DNA form, the CDR3 reads TGTGCCAGCAGTTTATCCAAAACGACAGGGAATCCCTACGAGCAGTACTTC. This translates into CASSLSKTTGNPYEQYF.

The chain employs TRBV5-1 and TRBJ2-7; perhaps TRBD2 as D (6 bases). Germline V CDR1 and CDR2: SGHRS, YFSETQ. The CDR3 is 15 amino acids. Between the trimmed V and J ends, which lost 4 bases and 1 base, there was a span of 15 bases. DNA of the CDR3: TGCGCCAGCAGCCCTTTGGAGGGGATGTCCTACGAGCAGTACTTC. It encodes CASSPLEGMSYEQYF.

The rearrangement links TRBV27 to TRBJ2-5; TRBD2 agrees at 16 bases. Germline CDR1 and CDR2: MNHEY and SMNVEV (reference sequence). The CDR3 loop spans 17 amino acids. The trim removed 3 bases at V and 5 bases at J, leaving 6 bases unmatched. CDR3 bases: TGTGCCAGCAGTTTCCGGGGACTAGCGGGAGGGCCGGAGACCCAGTACTTC. It specifies CASSFRGLAGGPETQYF.

This chain joins TRBV10-2 and TRBJ2-2; 12 nucleotides agree with TRBD2. CDR1 WSHSY and CDR2 SAAADI come from the germline V gene. This CDR3 region has 17 residues. V was clipped by 2 bases and J by 0 bases; unmatched bases: 1. The CDR3 loop is CASSELAGGPNTGELFF. The CDR3 region has the DNA TGCGCCAGCAGTGAGCTAGCGGGGGGGCCGAACACCGGGGAGCTGTTTTTT.

J is TRBJ2-5 and V is TRBV3-1 (or the pseudogene TRBV3-2), with D perhaps matching TRBD2 (6 bases). V lost 2 bases, J lost 5 bases, and 18 bases lay in between. Germline CDR1 and CDR2: LGHDT and YNNKEL (reference sequence). The CDR3 is 16 residues long. The CDR3 region has the DNA TGTGCCAGCAGCCAACGGTCGTCGGGGACTCTGGAGACCCAGTACTTC. Amino acids: CASSQRSSGTLETQYF.

This clone was seen a single time. The chain links TRBV28 to TRBJ2-7, with TRBD2 matching 15 bases. This CDR3 is 17 amino acids long. The germline V gene has CDR1 MDHEN and CDR2 SYDVKM. V trimming: 6 bases; J trimming: 0 bases; junction bases outside the gene matches: 6. In DNA form, the CDR3 reads TGTGCCAGCAGGGAAGGGACTAGCGGGAGGAGCTCCTACGAGCAGTACTTC. Protein sequence: CASREGTSGRSSYEQYF.

The rearrangement joins TRBV27 to TRBJ2-7; 11 bases fit TRBD1. V shed 3 bases and J 4 bases; nucleotides not matched to a gene: 5. The CDR3 length is 15 residues. Germline assignment: CDR1 MNHEY and CDR2 SMNVEV (reference sequence). The DNA for the CDR3 is TGTGCCAGCAGTTTCCTTGGACAGGGGGCTTACGAGCAGTACTTC. This sequence encodes CASSFLGQGAYEQYF.

The V and J genes are TRBV7-2 and TRBJ1-6; 7 nucleotides agree with TRBD1. The J segment lost 8 bases and the V segment lost 1 base, leaving 8 bases of the junction unmatched. The CDR3 is made up of 16 amino acids. Germline V gene data show CDR1 as SGHTA and CDR2 as FQGNSA. The DNA of the CDR3 is TGTGCCAGCAGCTTAGGGGGCGTACAGGGGTATTCACCCCTCCACTTT. Residues: CASSLGGVQGYSPLHF.

The chain carries TRBV2 and TRBJ2-3, with D maybe TRBD2 (5 bases). CDR1 is SNHLY and CDR2 is FYNNEI in the germline V gene. The CDR3 covers 14 residues. Trimming took off 5 bases at V and 3 bases at J, with 12 bases between the two ends. The CDR3 protein is CASSPGIGTDTQYF. The CDR3 DNA is TGTGCCAGCAGTCCGGGGATTGGGACAGATACGCAGTATTTT.

The rearrangement links TRBV6-1 to TRBJ1-5; D may be TRBD1 (5 bases). The germline V and J ends were trimmed by 2 bases and 5 bases, with 10 bases remaining between them. The CDR3 spans 14 residues. Germline values: CDR1 MNHNS, CDR2 SASEGT. Here the CDR3 DNA reads TGTGCCAGCAGTGAACAGGGCATATATCAGCCCCAGCATTTT. This translates into CASSEQGIYQPQHF.

V usage is TRBV5-1 and J usage is TRBJ2-5, with 7 bases identical to TRBD1. This CDR3 comprises 13 residues. V was pared by 3 bases and J by 2 bases, with 1 base of the junction left unmatched. CDR1 and CDR2 from the germline V gene are SGHRS and YFSETQ. The CDR3 coding sequence is TGCGCCAGCAGCTCACAGGGGCAAGAGACCCAGTACTTC. This translates into CASSSQGQETQYF.

The V and J genes are TRBV2 and TRBJ2-1, with 14 bases matching TRBD2. The V and J ends lost 8 bases and 9 bases, in that order; junction bases with no gene match: 3. CDR1 and CDR2 from the germline V gene are SNHLY and FYNNEI. The CDR3 totals 13 residues. The DNA for the CDR3 is TGTGCCAGCTCGGGACTAGCGGGGGTTGAGCAGTTCTTC. The encoded protein is CASSGLAGVEQFF.

As concerns this clone: In the same sample, other DNA sequences code for this CDR3. The rearrangement links TRBV5-6 to TRBJ2-1; 7 bases line up with TRBD1. CDR3 length equals 13 residues. The V gene end was trimmed by 5 bases and the J gene end by 4 bases; junction bases not matched to a gene: 3. Per the germline V gene, CDR1 is SGHDT and CDR2 is YYEEEE. The CDR3 region has the DNA TGTGCCAGCAGTCCGACAGGGTACAATGAGCAGTTCTTC. Its protein is CASSPTGYNEQFF.